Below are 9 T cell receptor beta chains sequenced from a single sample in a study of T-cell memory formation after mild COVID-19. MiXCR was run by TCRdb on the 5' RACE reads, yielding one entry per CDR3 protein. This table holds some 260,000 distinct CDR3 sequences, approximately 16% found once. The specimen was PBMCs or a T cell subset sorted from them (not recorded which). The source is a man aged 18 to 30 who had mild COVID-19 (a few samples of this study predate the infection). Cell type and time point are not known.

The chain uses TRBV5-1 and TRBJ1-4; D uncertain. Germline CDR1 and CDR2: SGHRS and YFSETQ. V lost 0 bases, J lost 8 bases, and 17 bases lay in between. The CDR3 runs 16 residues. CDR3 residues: CASSLVEGAKREKLFF. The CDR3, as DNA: TGCGCCAGCAGCTTGGTGGAGGGCGCGAAAAGAGAAAAACTGTTTTTT.

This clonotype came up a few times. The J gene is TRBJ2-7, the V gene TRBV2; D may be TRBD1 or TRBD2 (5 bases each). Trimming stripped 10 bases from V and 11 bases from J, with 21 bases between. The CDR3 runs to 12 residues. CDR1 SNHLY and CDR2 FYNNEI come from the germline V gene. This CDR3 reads CATLLTGPFEYV. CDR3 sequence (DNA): TGTGCCACGCTCCTAACGGGACCCTTCGAGTACGTC.

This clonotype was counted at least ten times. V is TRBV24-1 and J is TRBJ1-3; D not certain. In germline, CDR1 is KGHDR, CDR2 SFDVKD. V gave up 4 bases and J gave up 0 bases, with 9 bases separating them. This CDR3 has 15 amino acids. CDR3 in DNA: TGTGCCACCAGTGACCCTCGGACCTCTGGAAACACCATATATTTT. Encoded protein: CATSDPRTSGNTIYF.

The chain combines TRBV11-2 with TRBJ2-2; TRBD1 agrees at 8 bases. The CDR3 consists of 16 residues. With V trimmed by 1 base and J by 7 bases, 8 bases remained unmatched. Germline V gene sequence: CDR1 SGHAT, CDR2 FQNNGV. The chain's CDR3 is CASSLAPRGPVGELFF. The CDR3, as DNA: TGTGCCAGCAGCTTAGCGCCCAGGGGGCCGGTCGGGGAGCTGTTTTTT.

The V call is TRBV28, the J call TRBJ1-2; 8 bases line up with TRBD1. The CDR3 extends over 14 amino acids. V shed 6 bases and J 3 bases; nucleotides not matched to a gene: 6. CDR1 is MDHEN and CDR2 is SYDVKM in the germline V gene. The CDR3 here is CASSQGAVHYGYTF. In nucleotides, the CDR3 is TGTGCCAGCAGCCAGGGGGCGGTTCACTATGGCTACACCTTC.

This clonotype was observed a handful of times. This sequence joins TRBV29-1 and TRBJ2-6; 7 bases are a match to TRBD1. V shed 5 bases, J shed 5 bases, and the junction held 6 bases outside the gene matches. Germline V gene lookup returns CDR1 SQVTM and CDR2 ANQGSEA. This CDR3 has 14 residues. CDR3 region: CSVRTGQRANVLTF. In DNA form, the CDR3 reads TGCAGCGTTCGTACGGGACAGCGGGCCAACGTCCTGACTTTC.

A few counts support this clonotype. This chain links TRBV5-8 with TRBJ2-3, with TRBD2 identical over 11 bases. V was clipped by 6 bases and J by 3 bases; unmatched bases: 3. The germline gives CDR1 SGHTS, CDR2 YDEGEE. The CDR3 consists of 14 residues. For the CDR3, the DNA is TGTGCCAGCACTAGCGGGGGGTGGACAGATACGCAGTATTTT. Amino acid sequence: CASTSGGWTDTQYF.

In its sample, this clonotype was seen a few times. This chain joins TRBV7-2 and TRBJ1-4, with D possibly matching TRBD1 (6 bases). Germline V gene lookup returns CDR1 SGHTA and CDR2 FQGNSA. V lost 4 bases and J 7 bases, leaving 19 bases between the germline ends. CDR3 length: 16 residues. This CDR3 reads CASSSGRGRSSEKLFF. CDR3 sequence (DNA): TGTGCCAGCAGCTCTGGTCGGGGGCGGTCAAGTGAAAAACTGTTTTTT.

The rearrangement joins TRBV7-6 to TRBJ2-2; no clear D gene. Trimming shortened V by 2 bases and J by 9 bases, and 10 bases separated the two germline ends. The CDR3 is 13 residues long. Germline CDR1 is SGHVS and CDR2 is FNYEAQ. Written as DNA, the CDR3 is TGTGCCAGCAGCTTATCCCTTCGCAGGGAGCTGTTTTTT. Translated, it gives CASSLSLRRELFF.